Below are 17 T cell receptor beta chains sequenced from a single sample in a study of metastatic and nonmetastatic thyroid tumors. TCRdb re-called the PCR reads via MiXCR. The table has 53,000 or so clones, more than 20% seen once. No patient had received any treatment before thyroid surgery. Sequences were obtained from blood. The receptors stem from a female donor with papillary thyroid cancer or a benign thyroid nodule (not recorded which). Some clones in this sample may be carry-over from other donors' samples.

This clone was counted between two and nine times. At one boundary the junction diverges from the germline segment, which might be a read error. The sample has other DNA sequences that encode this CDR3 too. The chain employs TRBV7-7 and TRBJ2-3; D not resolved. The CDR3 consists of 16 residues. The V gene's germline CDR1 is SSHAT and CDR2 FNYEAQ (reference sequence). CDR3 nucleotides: TGTGCTAGCAGCCCTACCGCCGGGTCCGTCACAGATACGCAGTATTTT. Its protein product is CASSPTAGSVTDTQYF.

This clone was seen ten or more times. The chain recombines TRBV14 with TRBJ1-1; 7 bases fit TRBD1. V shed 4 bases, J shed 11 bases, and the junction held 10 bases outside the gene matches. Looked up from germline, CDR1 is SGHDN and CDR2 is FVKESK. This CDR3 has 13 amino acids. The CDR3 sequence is CASSPSGQSIAFF. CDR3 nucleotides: TGTGCCAGCAGCCCGTCGGGACAGTCTATCGCTTTCTTT.

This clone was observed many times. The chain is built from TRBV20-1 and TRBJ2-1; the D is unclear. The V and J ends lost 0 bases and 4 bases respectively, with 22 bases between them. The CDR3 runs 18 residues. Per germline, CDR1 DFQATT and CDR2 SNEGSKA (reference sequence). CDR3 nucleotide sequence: TGCAGTGCTAGAGAGGGCCAGTCCGTGTGGCTAAATTACAATGAGCAGTTCTTC. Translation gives CSAREGQSVWLNYNEQFF.

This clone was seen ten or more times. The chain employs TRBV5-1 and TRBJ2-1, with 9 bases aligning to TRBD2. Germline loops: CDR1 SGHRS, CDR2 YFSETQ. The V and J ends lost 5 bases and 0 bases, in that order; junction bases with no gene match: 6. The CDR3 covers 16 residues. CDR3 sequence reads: CASSPLAGTSYNEQFF. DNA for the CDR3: TGCGCCAGCAGTCCCCTAGCGGGAACCTCCTACAATGAGCAGTTCTTC.

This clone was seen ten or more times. The CDR3: CASSSIAPFNSPLHF. The CDR3, as DNA: TGTGCCAGCAGCTCCATTGCGCCGTTTAATTCACCCCTCCACTTT. The rearrangement joins TRBV5-8 to TRBJ1-6; D gene uncertain. Germline assignment: CDR1 SGHTS and CDR2 YDEGEE. V lost 3 bases and J lost 6, with 13 bases in between. The CDR3 has 15 amino acids.

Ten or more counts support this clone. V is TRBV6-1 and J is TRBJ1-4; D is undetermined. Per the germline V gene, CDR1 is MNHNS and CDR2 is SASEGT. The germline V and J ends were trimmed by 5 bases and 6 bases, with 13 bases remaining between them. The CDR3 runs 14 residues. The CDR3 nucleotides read TGTGCCAGCAGTCATCTAGACGGATATGAAAAACTGTTTTTT. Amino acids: CASSHLDGYEKLFF.

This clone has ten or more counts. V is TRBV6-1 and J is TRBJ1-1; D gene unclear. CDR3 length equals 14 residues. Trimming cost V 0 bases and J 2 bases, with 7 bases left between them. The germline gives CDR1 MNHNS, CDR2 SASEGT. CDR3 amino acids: CASSEALDNTEAFF. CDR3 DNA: TGTGCCAGCAGTGAAGCGCTCGATAACACTGAAGCTTTCTTT.

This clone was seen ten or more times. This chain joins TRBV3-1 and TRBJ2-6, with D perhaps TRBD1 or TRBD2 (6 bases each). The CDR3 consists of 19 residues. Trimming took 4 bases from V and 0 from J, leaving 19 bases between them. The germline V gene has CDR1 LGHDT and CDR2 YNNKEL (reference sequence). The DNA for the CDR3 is TGTGCCAGCAGCCCCACGGAACGAGGGGGGAGCTCTGGGGCCAACGTCCTGACTTTC. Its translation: CASSPTERGGSSGANVLTF.

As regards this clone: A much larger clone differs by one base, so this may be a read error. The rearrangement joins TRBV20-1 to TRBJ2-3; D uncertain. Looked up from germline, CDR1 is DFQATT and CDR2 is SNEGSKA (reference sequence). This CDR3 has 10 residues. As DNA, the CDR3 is TGCAGCGTGGGCACAGATACGCAGTATTTT. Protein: CSVGTDTQYF.

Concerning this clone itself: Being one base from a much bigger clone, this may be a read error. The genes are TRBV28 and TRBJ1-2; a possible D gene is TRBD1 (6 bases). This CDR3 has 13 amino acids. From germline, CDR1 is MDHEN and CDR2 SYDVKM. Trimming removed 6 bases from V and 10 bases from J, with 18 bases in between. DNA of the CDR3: TGTGCCAGCAGGCTAGGACAGTGGGCAGACTACACCTTC. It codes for CASRLGQWADYTF.

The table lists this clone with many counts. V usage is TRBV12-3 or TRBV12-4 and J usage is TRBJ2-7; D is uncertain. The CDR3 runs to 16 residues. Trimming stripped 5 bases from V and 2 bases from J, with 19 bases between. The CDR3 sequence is CASSAYQVLRTYEQYF. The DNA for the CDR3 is TGTGCCAGCAGTGCCTATCAGGTTTTAAGAACCTACGAGCAGTACTTC.

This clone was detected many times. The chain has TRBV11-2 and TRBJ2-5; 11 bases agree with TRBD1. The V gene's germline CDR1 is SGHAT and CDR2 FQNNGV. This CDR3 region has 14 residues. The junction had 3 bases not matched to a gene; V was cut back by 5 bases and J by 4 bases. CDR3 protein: CASSLGQGAETQYF. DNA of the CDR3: TGTGCCAGCAGCCTCGGACAGGGGGCAGAGACCCAGTACTTC.

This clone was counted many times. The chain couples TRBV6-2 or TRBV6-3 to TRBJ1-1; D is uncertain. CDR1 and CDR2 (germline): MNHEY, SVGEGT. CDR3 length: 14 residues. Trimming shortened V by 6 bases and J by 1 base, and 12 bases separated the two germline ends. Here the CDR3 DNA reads TGTGCCAGCAGAGTCCCCCCTGAGAACACTGAAGCTTTCTTT. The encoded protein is CASRVPPENTEAFF.

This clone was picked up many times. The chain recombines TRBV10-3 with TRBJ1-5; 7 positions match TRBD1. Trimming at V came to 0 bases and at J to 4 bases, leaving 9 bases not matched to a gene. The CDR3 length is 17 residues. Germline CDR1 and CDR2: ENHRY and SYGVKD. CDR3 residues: CAISESYGRGSNQPQHF. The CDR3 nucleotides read TGTGCCATCAGTGAGTCGTATGGCAGGGGGTCGAATCAGCCCCAGCATTTT.

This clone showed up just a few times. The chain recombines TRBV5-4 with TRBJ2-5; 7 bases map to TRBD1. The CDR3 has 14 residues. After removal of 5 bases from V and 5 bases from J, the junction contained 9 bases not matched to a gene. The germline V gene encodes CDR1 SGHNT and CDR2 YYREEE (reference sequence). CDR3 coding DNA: TGTGCCAGCAGGGGGACAGTAAGTGATGAGACCCAGTACTTC. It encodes CASRGTVSDETQYF.

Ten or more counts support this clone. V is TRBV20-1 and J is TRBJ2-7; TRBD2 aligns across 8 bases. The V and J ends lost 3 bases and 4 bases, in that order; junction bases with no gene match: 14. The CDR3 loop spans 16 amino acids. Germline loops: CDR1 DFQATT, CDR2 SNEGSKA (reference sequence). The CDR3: CSARDWPRTSSYEQYF. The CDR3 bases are TGCAGTGCTAGGGACTGGCCGCGGACTAGCAGTTACGAGCAGTACTTC.

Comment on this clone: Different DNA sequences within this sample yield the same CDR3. For the CDR3, the DNA is TGCGCCAGCAAAAGGGCTCCTGCCTCCTACGAGCAGTACTTC. Translating gives CASKRAPASYEQYF. The V and J genes are TRBV5-1 and TRBJ2-7; D remains ambiguous. Per the germline V gene, CDR1 is SGHRS and CDR2 is YFSETQ. V lost 6 bases and J lost 0, with 13 bases in between. CDR3 length: 14 amino acids.